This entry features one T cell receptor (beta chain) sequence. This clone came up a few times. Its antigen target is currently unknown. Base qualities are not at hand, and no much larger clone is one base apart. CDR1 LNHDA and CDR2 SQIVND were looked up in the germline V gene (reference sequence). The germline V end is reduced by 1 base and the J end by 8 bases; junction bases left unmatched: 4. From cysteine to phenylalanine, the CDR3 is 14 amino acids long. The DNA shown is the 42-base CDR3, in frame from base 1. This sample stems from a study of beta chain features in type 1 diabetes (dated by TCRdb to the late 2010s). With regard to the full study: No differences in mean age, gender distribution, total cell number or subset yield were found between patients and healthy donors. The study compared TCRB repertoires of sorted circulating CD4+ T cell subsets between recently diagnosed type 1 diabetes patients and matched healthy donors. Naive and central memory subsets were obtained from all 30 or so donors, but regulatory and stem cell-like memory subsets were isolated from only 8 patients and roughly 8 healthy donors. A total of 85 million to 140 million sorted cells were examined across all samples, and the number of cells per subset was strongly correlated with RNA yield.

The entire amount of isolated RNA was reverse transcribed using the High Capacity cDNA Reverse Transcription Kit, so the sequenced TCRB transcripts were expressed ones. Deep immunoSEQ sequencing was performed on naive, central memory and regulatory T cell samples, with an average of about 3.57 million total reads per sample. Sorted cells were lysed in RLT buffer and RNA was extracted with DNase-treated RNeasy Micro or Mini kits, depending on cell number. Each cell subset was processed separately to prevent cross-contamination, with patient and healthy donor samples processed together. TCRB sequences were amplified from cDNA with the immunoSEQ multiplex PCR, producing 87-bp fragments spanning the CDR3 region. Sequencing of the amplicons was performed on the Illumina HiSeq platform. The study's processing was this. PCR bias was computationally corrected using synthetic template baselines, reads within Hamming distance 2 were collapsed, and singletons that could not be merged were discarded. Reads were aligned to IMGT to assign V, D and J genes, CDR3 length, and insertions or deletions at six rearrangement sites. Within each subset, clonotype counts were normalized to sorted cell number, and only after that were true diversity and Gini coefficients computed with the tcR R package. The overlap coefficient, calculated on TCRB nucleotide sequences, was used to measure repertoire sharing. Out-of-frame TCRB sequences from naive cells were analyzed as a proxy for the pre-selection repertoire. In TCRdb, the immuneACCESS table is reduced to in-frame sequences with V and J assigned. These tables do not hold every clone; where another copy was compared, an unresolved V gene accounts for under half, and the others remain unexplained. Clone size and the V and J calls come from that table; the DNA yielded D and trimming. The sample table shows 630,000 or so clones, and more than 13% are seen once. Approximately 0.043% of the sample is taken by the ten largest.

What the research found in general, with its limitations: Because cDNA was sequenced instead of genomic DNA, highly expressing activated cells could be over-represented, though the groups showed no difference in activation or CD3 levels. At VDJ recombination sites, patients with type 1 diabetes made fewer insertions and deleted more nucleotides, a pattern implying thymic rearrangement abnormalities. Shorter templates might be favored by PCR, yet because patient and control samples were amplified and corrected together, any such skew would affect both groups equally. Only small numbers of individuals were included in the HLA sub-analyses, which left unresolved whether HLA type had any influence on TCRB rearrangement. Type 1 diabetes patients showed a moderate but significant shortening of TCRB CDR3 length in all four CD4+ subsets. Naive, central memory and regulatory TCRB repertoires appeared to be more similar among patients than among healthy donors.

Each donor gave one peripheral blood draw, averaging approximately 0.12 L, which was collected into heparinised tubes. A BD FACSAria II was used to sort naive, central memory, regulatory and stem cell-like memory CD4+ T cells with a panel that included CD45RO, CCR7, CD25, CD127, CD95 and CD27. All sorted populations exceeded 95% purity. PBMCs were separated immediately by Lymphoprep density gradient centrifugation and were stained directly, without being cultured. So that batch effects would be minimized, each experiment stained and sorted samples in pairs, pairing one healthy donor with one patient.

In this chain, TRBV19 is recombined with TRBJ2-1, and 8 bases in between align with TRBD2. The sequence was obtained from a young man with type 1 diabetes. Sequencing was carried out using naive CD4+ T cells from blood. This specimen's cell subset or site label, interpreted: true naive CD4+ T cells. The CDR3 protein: CASSIAGGPDEQFF. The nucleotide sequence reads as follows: TGTGCCAGTAGTATAGCGGGAGGGCCCGATGAGCAGTTCTTC.